These 30 T cell receptor beta chains were all obtained from the same sample, sequenced in a study of T-cell reconstitution after alpha-beta-depleted transplantation in children. Unique molecular identifiers tagged the TCRbeta library. TCRdb passed the PCR reads through MiXCR, listing each CDR3 protein once. The sample gives about 980,000 distinct CDR3 sequences, roughly 31% of which show up once; 25% to 35% is in the top ten. The material sequenced was PBMCs, mostly from graft donor cells, taken 360 days after TCRalphabeta/CD19-depleted stem cell transplant. The receptors were sampled from a boy under three years old who had a stem cell transplant for SCID, so the T cells may come from the graft donor.

The chain couples TRBV7-8 to TRBJ1-1; weak D call: TRBD1 (6 bases). The V gene lost 1 base and the J gene lost 4 bases, with 19 bases spanning the gap. CDR3 length: 17 residues. From germline, CDR1 is SGHVS and CDR2 FQNEAQ. Here the CDR3 reads CASSLVGPGARSTEAFF. CDR3 DNA sequence: TGTGCCAGCAGCTTAGTGGGTCCGGGGGCTCGAAGCACTGAAGCTTTCTTT. Full variable domain (outside the CDR3, taken from reference TRBV7-8 and TRBJ1-1): GAGVSQSPRYKVAKRGQDVALRCDPISGHVSLFWYQQALGQGPEFLTYFQNEAQLDKSGLPSDRFFAERPEGSVSTLKIQRTQQEDSAVYLCASSLVGPGARSTEAFFGQGTRLTVV.

This chain links TRBV24-1 with TRBJ2-3; D might be TRBD1 or TRBD2, each matching 5 bases. Trimming shortened V by 4 bases and J by 5 bases, and 21 bases separated the two germline ends. Germline values: CDR1 KGHDR, CDR2 SFDVKD. The CDR3 length is 17 residues. CDR3 DNA: TGTGCCACCAGTGAAGCCCCCGGGACGCCAACGGGAGATACGCAGTATTTT. Translated: CATSEAPGTPTGDTQYF.

A few counts support this clonotype. The chain carries TRBV6-2 or TRBV6-3 and TRBJ2-7; unclear D gene. CDR3 size: 14 residues. Germline V gene data show CDR1 as MNHEY and CDR2 as SVGEGT. V was cut by 4 bases and J by 3 bases, with 13 bases left in between. The CDR3 nucleotides are TGTGCCAGCAGTTCCGCCGGGCCCTTCTACGAGCAGTACTTC. It codes for CASSSAGPFYEQYF.

The rearrangement joins TRBV10-3 to TRBJ2-3, with D perhaps matching TRBD1 (5 bases). Trimming took 6 bases from V and 2 from J, leaving 15 bases between them. CDR3 length equals 15 residues. The V gene's germline CDR1 is ENHRY and CDR2 SYGVKD. In DNA form, the CDR3 reads TGTGCCATCAGCTCCGGACAAATCAACACAGATACGCAGTATTTT. Translating it yields CAISSGQINTDTQYF.

The CDR3 here is CASSLAQGRYEQYF. The DNA for the CDR3 is TGTGCCAGCAGCTTAGCGCAGGGGAGGTACGAGCAGTACTTC. This sequence joins TRBV7-9 and TRBJ2-7, with D perhaps matching TRBD1 or TRBD2 (6 bases each). Trimming took off 0 bases at V and 4 bases at J, with 10 bases between the two ends. The CDR3 length is 14 residues. Germline-derived CDR1 and CDR2 are SEHNR and FQNEAQ (reference sequence).

V usage is TRBV5-1 and J usage is TRBJ1-5; D is unclear. Trimming took off 0 bases at V and 0 bases at J, with 13 bases between the two ends. The germline gives CDR1 SGHRS, CDR2 YFSETQ. This CDR3 comprises 17 residues. The DNA for the CDR3 is TGCGCCAGCAGCTTGGGTCCCCAGTCTTATAGCAATCAGCCCCAGCATTTT. Translated: CASSLGPQSYSNQPQHF.

The chain uses TRBV4-1 and TRBJ1-1; a weak D match, TRBD1 (6 bases). The CDR3 loop spans 13 amino acids. Per the germline V gene, CDR1 is MGHRA and CDR2 is YSYEKL. The V end was cut by 6 bases, the J end by 7 bases, with 15 bases between. The CDR3 protein is CASRPRQAGEAFF. The CDR3 region has the DNA TGCGCCAGCAGACCACGACAGGCGGGTGAAGCTTTCTTT.

The V gene is TRBV12-3 or TRBV12-4, the J gene TRBJ2-5; TRBD1 agrees at 8 bases. The CDR3 consists of 16 residues. V was pared by 1 base and J by 1 base, with 5 bases of the junction left unmatched. DNA for the CDR3: TGTGCCAGCAGTTTAGATGGGACAGGACTCCAAGAGACCCAGTACTTC. It is translated as CASSLDGTGLQETQYF.

The V gene is TRBV5-1, the J gene TRBJ2-1; the match to TRBD2 covers 7 bases. V trimming: 0 bases; J trimming: 1 base; junction bases outside the gene matches: 13. The germline gives CDR1 SGHRS, CDR2 YFSETQ. The CDR3 has 19 amino acids. CDR3: CASSLVFPSSGVSYNEQFF. The CDR3 DNA reads as TGCGCCAGCAGCTTGGTGTTCCCGTCCAGCGGGGTTTCCTACAATGAGCAGTTCTTC.

This sequence joins TRBV7-2 and TRBJ2-1; 10 bases are a match to TRBD2. The CDR3 consists of 22 residues. The ends lost 8 bases at V and 5 bases at J; junction bases unmatched: 30. Germline V gene sequence: CDR1 SGHTA, CDR2 FQGNSA. The CDR3 loop reads CASFSWGGLAGALQQRHNEQFF. CDR3 nucleotide sequence: TGTGCCAGCTTTTCATGGGGGGGGCTAGCGGGGGCGCTCCAACAACGACACAATGAGCAGTTCTTC.

V gene TRBV9 combines with J gene TRBJ2-6; the D gene is possibly TRBD2 (5 bases). This CDR3 region has 19 residues. V lost 3 bases, J lost 0 bases, and 19 bases lay in between. Per germline, CDR1 SGDLS and CDR2 YYNGEE. The CDR3 DNA reads as TGTGCCAGCAGCGCGCGGGTAGGGCAGTCAGGCTCTGGGGCCAACGTCCTGACTTTC. It is translated as CASSARVGQSGSGANVLTF. The whole variable domain, filled in from reference TRBV9 and TRBJ2-6, reads DSGVTQTPKHLITATGQRVTLRCSPRSGDLSVYWYQQSLDQGLQFLIQYYNGEERAKGNILERFSAQQFPDLHSELNLSSLELGDSALYFCASSARVGQSGSGANVLTFGAGSRLTVL.

This chain joins TRBV4-3 and TRBJ2-4; D tentatively fits TRBD1 or TRBD2 (5 bases each). The ends were cut back, 0 bases at V and 1 base at J, with 16 bases in the middle. CDR1 is LGHNA and CDR2 is YSLEER in the germline V gene. This CDR3 has 18 residues. This CDR3 reads CASSQEGGTGTAKNIQYF. CDR3 nucleotide sequence: TGCGCCAGCAGCCAAGAAGGTGGGACCGGTACGGCCAAAAACATTCAGTACTTC.

The chain combines TRBV11-2 with TRBJ2-5, with D hard to call. Germline-derived CDR1 and CDR2 are SGHAT and FQNNGV. The CDR3 is made up of 12 amino acids. V was pared by 0 bases and J by 6 bases, with 5 bases between. The chain's CDR3 is CASSLEGKTQYF. CDR3 nucleotides: TGTGCCAGCAGCTTAGAGGGGAAGACCCAGTACTTC.

Only a few counts were recorded for this clonotype. The J gene is TRBJ2-5, the V gene TRBV27, with D perhaps matching TRBD2 (7 bases). CDR1 and CDR2 (germline): MNHEY, SMNVEV (reference sequence). There are 16 residues in the CDR3. Trimming removed 7 bases at V and 0 bases at J, with 18 bases between. The CDR3 sequence: CASTAGTGGNQETQYF. CDR3 DNA: TGTGCCAGCACCGCCGGGACGGGGGGCAACCAAGAGACCCAGTACTTC.

V is TRBV4-1 and J is TRBJ2-1; 8 positions match TRBD1. The CDR3 is 17 residues long. The germline V gene encodes CDR1 MGHRA and CDR2 YSYEKL. Germline trimming cut 4 bases from V and 3 bases from J; bases unmatched to any gene: 11. The DNA of the CDR3 is TGCGCCAGCAGCCTTCGACGACAGGGGCAGAGCTACAATGAGCAGTTCTTC. It translates to CASSLRRQGQSYNEQFF.

This chain connects TRBV29-1 to TRBJ2-5; 9 bases map to TRBD1. Per the germline V gene, CDR1 is SQVTM and CDR2 is ANQGSEA. The trim removed 7 bases at V and 2 bases at J, leaving 14 bases unmatched. This CDR3 region has 16 residues. For the CDR3, the DNA is TGCAGCGCAAGCCCCAAGGGACAGGGAGCGCAAGAGACCCAGTACTTC. This translates into CSASPKGQGAQETQYF. The entire variable domain, with the rest obtained from reference TRBV29-1 and TRBJ2-5, is as follows: SAVISQKPSRDICQRGTSLTIQCQVDSQVTMMFWYRQQPGQSLTLIATANQGSEATYESGFVIDKFPISRPNLTFSTLTVSNMSPEDSSIYLCSASPKGQGAQETQYFGPGTRLLVL.

A few counts support this clonotype. The chain combines TRBV28 with TRBJ2-1; D possibly corresponds to TRBD2 (6 bases). Trimming removed 3 bases from V and 9 bases from J, with 9 bases in between. Germline loops: CDR1 MDHEN, CDR2 SYDVKM. This CDR3 is built from 12 residues. CDR3 DNA sequence: TGTGCCAGCAGTTTCTTGGGAGGTGAGCAGTTCTTC. Its protein is CASSFLGGEQFF.

The table lists this clonotype with a few counts. V usage is TRBV7-8 and J usage is TRBJ2-7; D is perhaps TRBD1 (5 bases). Trimming shortened V by 3 bases and J by 6 bases, and 12 bases separated the two germline ends. Germline CDR1 is SGHVS and CDR2 is FQNEAQ. This CDR3 spans 13 amino acids. The CDR3 here is CASSFDSSREQYF. The CDR3 nucleotides are TGTGCCAGCAGCTTCGACAGCTCACGCGAGCAGTACTTC.

V usage is TRBV27 and J usage is TRBJ2-3; perhaps TRBD2 as D (6 bases). Trimming took off 3 bases at V and 6 bases at J, with 25 bases between the two ends. The CDR3 has 18 amino acids. Germline CDR1 and CDR2: MNHEY and SMNVEV (reference sequence). CDR3 protein: CASSFGGSIGRYEDTQYF. CDR3 sequence (DNA): TGTGCCAGCAGTTTTGGGGGGTCTATAGGACGATACGAGGATACGCAGTATTTT.

In this sample, this clonotype turned up a few times. The chain links TRBV5-1 to TRBJ2-3; perhaps TRBD2 as D (6 bases). Trimming removed 4 bases at V and 5 bases at J, with 14 bases between. There are 14 residues in the CDR3. Germline V gene lookup returns CDR1 SGHRS and CDR2 YFSETQ. The CDR3 bases are TGCGCCAGCAGCGGGCGGGGTCCCCGAGATACGCAGTATTTT. Its translation is CASSGRGPRDTQYF.

The rearrangement joins TRBV13 to TRBJ2-1; tentatively, D is TRBD1 (6 bases). The CDR3 is made up of 16 amino acids. Germline-derived CDR1 and CDR2 are PRHDT and FYEKMQ (reference sequence). Between the trimmed V and J ends, which lost 0 bases and 7 bases, there was a span of 16 bases. CDR3 protein: CASSLGQGRPGNEQFF. The CDR3 DNA reads as TGTGCCAGCAGCTTAGGCCAGGGGCGCCCTGGGAATGAGCAGTTCTTC.

CDR3 nucleotide sequence: TGTGCCAGCAGCTTAGCCCAGGGGGCTGGAAACTATGGCTACACCTTC. Protein sequence: CASSLAQGAGNYGYTF. The chain employs TRBV7-2 and TRBJ1-2, with 8 bases matching TRBD1. Per germline, CDR1 SGHTA and CDR2 FQGNSA. V lost 0 bases to trimming and J lost 2 bases; unmatched junction nucleotides: 5. This CDR3 is built from 16 residues. Based on the CDR3 plus reference TRBV7-2 and TRBJ1-2, the full variable domain is GAGVSQSPSNKVTEKGKDVELRCDPISGHTALYWYRQSLGQGLEFLIYFQGNSAPDKSGLPSDRFSAERTGGSVSTLTIQRTQQEDSAVYLCASSLAQGAGNYGYTFGSGTRLTVV.

This clonotype occurred a few times. The CDR3 protein is CATNSHGEQFF. In DNA form, the CDR3 reads TGTGCCACCAACTCCCACGGTGAGCAGTTCTTC. The chain has TRBV24-1 and TRBJ2-1; D gene uncertain. CDR3 length equals 11 residues. Germline values: CDR1 KGHDR, CDR2 SFDVKD. Trimming shortened V by 8 bases and J by 9 bases, and 10 bases separated the two germline ends.

This clonotype was seen at least ten times. The rearrangement joins TRBV12-3 or TRBV12-4 to TRBJ2-1, with TRBD2 identical over 9 bases. The V segment lost 2 bases and the J segment 4 bases; nucleotides outside the gene matches: 3. The CDR3 covers 15 residues. Here the CDR3 reads CASSLQRGAYNEQFF. As DNA, the CDR3 is TGTGCCAGCAGTTTACAGCGGGGGGCGTACAATGAGCAGTTCTTC.

There are a few counts of this clonotype. The chain links TRBV29-1 to TRBJ1-4; TRBD1 might be the D (5 bases). The CDR3 runs to 13 residues. CDR1 SQVTM and CDR2 ANQGSEA come from the germline V gene. Trimming stripped 7 bases from V and 8 bases from J, with 17 bases between. CDR3 DNA sequence: TGCAGCGGGGGCTTTGTAGGAGAAGAAAAACTGTTTTTT. Encoded protein: CSGGFVGEEKLFF.

This clonotype was seen a handful of times. The chain is built from TRBV12-3 or TRBV12-4 and TRBJ1-2; no reliable D call. Trimming removed 7 bases at V and 8 bases at J, with 20 bases between. The length of the CDR3 is 14 residues. The CDR3 coding sequence is TGTGCCAGCACCTCGGGCAGAGAATTGCGCGGCTACACCTTC. Translating gives CASTSGRELRGYTF.

V gene TRBV5-1 combines with J gene TRBJ2-1, with TRBD2 matching 8 bases. Germline lookup yields CDR1 SGHRS and CDR2 YFSETQ. This CDR3 has 15 residues. V dropped 3 bases and J dropped 2; count of bases not matched to a gene: 4. The CDR3: CASSSTSEPYNEQFF. The CDR3 DNA reads as TGCGCCAGCAGCTCGACTAGCGAACCCTACAATGAGCAGTTCTTC.

This clonotype came up a few times. V gene TRBV21-1 combines with J gene TRBJ2-1; the table's D call of TRBD1 was not tested on the DNA. TRBV21-1 is flagged as a pseudogene. This CDR3 contains 14 residues. As DNA, the CDR3 is TGTGCCAGCTTAAACAGGGCTAGGTACAATGAGCAGTTCTTC. It encodes CASLNRARYNEQFF.

This clonotype was seen more than once but under ten times. The chain has TRBV5-4 and TRBJ1-1; TRBD1 might be the D (5 bases). Between the trimmed V and J ends, which lost 5 bases and 1 base, there was a span of 15 bases. Germline V gene sequence: CDR1 SGHNT, CDR2 YYREEE (reference sequence). The CDR3 contains 15 residues. The CDR3 is CASRGETRENTEAFF. In nucleotides, the CDR3 is TGTGCCAGCAGAGGGGAGACGAGGGAGAACACTGAAGCTTTCTTT.

The chain employs TRBV6-1 and TRBJ2-1; TRBD2 matches at 8 bases. Germline CDR1 and CDR2: MNHNS and SASEGT. CDR3 size: 16 residues. J was trimmed by 5 bases and V by 8 bases; bases with no gene match: 14. The CDR3 here is CASSTAAGETHNEQFF. The CDR3 DNA reads TGTGCCAGCTCCACCGCAGCGGGGGAGACCCACAATGAGCAGTTCTTC.